Sequencing of this TCR beta chain was carried out in a study of CD8+ T cells in alopecia areata. Treatment meaning: oral pan-JAK inhibitor, 5-10 mg twice daily. Reverse transcription of extracted RNA yielded cDNA, which provided the sequencing template. Clones were sequenced by immunoSEQ multiplex PCR, and TCRdb holds only the in-frame ones, with some missing. This sample has about 180,000 clones; about 53% occur once, and the top ten carry less than 14%. The sequence was collected from a human donor with alopecia areata. The sequenced sample was CD8+ T cells sorted from blood, obtained at week 24, from a patient treated with tofacitinib.

This CDR3 is CASTQRTHTEAFF. DNA of the CDR3: TGTGCCAGTACCCAGCGGACACACACTGAAGCTTTCTTT. The V gene is TRBV19, the J gene TRBJ1-1, with D tentatively TRBD1 (5 bases). There are 13 residues in the CDR3. CDR1 LNHDA and CDR2 SQIVND come from the germline V gene (reference sequence). V gave up 7 bases and J gave up 3 bases, with 12 bases separating them. The full variable domain, completed using reference TRBV19 and TRBJ1-1, is DGGITQSPKYLFRKEGQNVTLSCEQNLNHDAMYWYRQDPGQGLRLIYYSQIVNDFQKGDIAEGYSVSREKKESFPLTVTSAQKNPTAFYLCASTQRTHTEAFFGQGTRLTVV.